This TCR beta chain comes out of a study of blood T cell repertoires in COVID-19. Study background: Sites across the United States, Italy and Spain contributed samples from acute and convalescent COVID-19. Nucleic acid was either cDNA or gDNA, and it came from T cells, B-cell-depleted T cells, or PBMCs.

The CDR3 contains 11 residues. Trimming pared 5 bases from V and 7 bases from J, leaving 6 bases between. Germline V gene sequence: CDR1 MDHEN, CDR2 SYDVKM. In the study's own analysis: Researchers report that nucleated cell counts were estimated from reference gene primer amplification. Clones were sequenced by immunoSEQ multiplex PCR, and TCRdb holds only the in-frame ones, with some missing. D and trimming were read from the DNA, whereas the V and J calls and clone size are those reported in that table. The table lists 59,000 or so clones, 79% of them singletons. This chain joins TRBV28 and TRBJ2-1; D is unresolved. Material for sequencing was peripheral blood. The sequence derives from a man in his 60s with acute or convalescent COVID-19. In DNA form, the CDR3 reads TGTGCCAGCAGTATTCGGAATGAGCAGTTCTTC. Its protein product is CASSIRNEQFF.